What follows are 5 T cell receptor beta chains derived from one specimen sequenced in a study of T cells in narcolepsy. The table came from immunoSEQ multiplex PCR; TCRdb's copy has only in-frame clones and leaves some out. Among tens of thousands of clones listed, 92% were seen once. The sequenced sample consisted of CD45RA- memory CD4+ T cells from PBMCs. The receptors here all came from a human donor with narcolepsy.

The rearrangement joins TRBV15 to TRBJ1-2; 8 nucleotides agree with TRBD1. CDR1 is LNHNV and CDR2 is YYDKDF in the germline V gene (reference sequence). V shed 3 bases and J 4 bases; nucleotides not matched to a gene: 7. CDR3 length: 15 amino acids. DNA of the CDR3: TGTGCCACCAGCAGGGGGGACAGGCCACTCTATGGCTACACCTTC. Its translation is CATSRGDRPLYGYTF.

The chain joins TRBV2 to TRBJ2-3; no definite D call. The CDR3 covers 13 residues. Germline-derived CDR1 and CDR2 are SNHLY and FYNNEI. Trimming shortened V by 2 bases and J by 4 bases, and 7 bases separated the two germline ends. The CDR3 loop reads CASSESPPDTQYF. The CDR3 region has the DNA TGTGCCAGCAGTGAAAGTCCCCCAGATACGCAGTATTTT.

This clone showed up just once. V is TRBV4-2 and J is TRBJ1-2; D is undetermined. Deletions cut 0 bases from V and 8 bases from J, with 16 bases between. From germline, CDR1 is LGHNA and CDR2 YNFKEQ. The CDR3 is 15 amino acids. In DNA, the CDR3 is TGTGCCAGCAGCCAAGATGCGACACCGGACTGGGGCTACACCTTC. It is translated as CASSQDATPDWGYTF.

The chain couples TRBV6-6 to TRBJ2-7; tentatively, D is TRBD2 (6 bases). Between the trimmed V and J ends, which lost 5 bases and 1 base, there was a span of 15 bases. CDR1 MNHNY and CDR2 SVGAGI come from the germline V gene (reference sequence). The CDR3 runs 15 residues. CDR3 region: CASSGGIRISYEQYF. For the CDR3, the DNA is TGTGCCAGCAGTGGGGGGATAAGGATTTCCTACGAGCAGTACTTC.

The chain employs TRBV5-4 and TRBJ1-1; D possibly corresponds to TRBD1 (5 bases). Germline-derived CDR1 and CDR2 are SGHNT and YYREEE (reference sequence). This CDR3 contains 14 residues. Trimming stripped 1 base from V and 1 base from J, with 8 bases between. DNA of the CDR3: TGTGCCAGCAGCTTGCCAGGGTCGAACACTGAAGCTTTCTTT. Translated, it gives CASSLPGSNTEAFF.